The 18 T cell receptor beta chains presented below share a single source sample, sequenced in a study of blood T cell repertoires in COVID-19 (dated by TCRdb to 2020 to 2021). The method behind the library was the immunoSEQ multiplex PCR assay. The immuneACCESS repertoire file appears here via TCRdb, limited to in-frame rearrangements. These files lack a portion of the clones; in checked studies, under half of the deficit traces to unresolved V genes, and the cause of the others is not known. For this sample there are about 180,000 clones; about four fifths appear just once. The leading ten clones occupy over 15% of the sample. Sequencing input: PBMCs or T cells enriched from blood (not recorded which). The receptor set was obtained from a man between 60 and 75 years old who had recovered from COVID-19.

This rearrangement joins TRBV18 to TRBJ2-3; 11 bases are shared with TRBD2. With 2 bases clipped from V and 2 bases from J, the junction kept 3 bases outside the gene matches. CDR1 KGHSH and CDR2 LQKENI come from the germline V gene. This CDR3 has 16 amino acids. CDR3: CASSPGTSGNTDTQYF. The DNA for the CDR3 is TGTGCCAGCTCACCAGGGACTAGCGGAAACACAGATACGCAGTATTTT.

This chain connects TRBV3-1 (or the pseudogene TRBV3-2) to TRBJ1-5; D is unresolved. This CDR3 comprises 16 residues. Trimming removed 1 base at V and 3 bases at J, with 13 bases between. The germline gives CDR1 LGHDT, CDR2 YNNKEL (reference sequence). CDR3 amino acids: CASSQGSGGHNQPQHF. In DNA form, the CDR3 reads TGTGCCAGCAGCCAAGGTAGTGGCGGCCACAATCAGCCCCAGCATTTT.

This clone appeared a few times. The V and J genes are TRBV5-1 and TRBJ1-1; TRBD1 aligns across 9 bases. V was pared by 3 bases and J by 5 bases, with 5 bases of the junction left unmatched. CDR1 and CDR2 (germline): SGHRS, YFSETQ. This CDR3 contains 14 residues. CDR3 coding DNA: TGCGCCAGCAGCTCGGGACAGGGAGGAACTGAAGCTTTCTTT. The encoded protein is CASSSGQGGTEAFF.

The chain couples TRBV9 to TRBJ2-1; the match to TRBD1 covers 8 bases. The CDR3 consists of 17 residues. Germline assignment: CDR1 SGDLS and CDR2 YYNGEE. V shed 0 bases, J shed 3 bases, and the junction held 8 bases outside the gene matches. The CDR3 DNA reads TGTGCCAGCAGCGTAGGTCACAGGGGGGATCTCTACAATGAGCAGTTCTTC. As protein: CASSVGHRGDLYNEQFF.

DNA of the CDR3: TGTGCCAGCAGTCTGGGGCCACTACACAATCAGCCCCAGCATTTT. It translates to CASSLGPLHNQPQHF. The chain carries TRBV27 and TRBJ1-5; TRBD1 is a possible D gene (5 bases). V was pared by 5 bases and J by 3 bases, with 14 bases between. Looked up from germline, CDR1 is MNHEY and CDR2 is SMNVEV (reference sequence). There are 15 residues in the CDR3.

The chain carries TRBV6-1 and TRBJ1-5; no clear D gene. The germline V and J ends were trimmed by 0 bases and 6 bases, with 6 bases remaining between them. The CDR3 is made up of 13 amino acids. Germline V gene data show CDR1 as MNHNS and CDR2 as SASEGT. The CDR3 sequence: CASSEAMSQPQHF. The CDR3 coding sequence is TGTGCCAGCAGTGAAGCGATGAGTCAGCCCCAGCATTTT.

The genes are TRBV7-3 and TRBJ2-1; the match to TRBD2 covers 11 bases. This CDR3 region has 15 residues. The J segment lost 9 bases and the V segment lost 2 bases, leaving 6 bases of the junction unmatched. Germline loops: CDR1 SGHTA, CDR2 FQGTGA. CDR3 DNA: TGTGCCAGCAGCTTACTAGCGGGGGGTGTAGGTGAGCAGTTCTTC. Amino acid sequence: CASSLLAGGVGEQFF.

The rearrangement links TRBV9 to TRBJ2-2; 10 bases align to TRBD2. The germline CDR1 and CDR2 sequences are SGDLS and YYNGEE. V was pared by 0 bases and J by 2 bases, with 7 bases of the junction left unmatched. The CDR3 totals 18 residues. The CDR3 nucleotides are TGTGCCAGCAGCGTAGGCCGGACTAGCGGAAGTAACACCGGGGAGCTGTTTTTT. Translation: CASSVGRTSGSNTGELFF.

The CDR3 nucleotides read TGTGCCAGCAGCCGCCCTACCCCGCTTATAGGGAGAGAAAAACTGTTTTTT. Residues: CASSRPTPLIGREKLFF. The chain has TRBV14 and TRBJ1-4; D is unclear. Germline V gene sequence: CDR1 SGHDN, CDR2 FVKESK. V lost 4 bases to trimming and J lost 8 bases, with 23 bases between them. The CDR3 runs to 17 residues.

This clone was detected once. The CDR3 nucleotides read TGTGCCAGCAGTCTCCATTTGAGAGGATCACCCCTCCACTTT. Protein product: CASSLHLRGSPLHF. The chain joins TRBV27 to TRBJ1-6, with D hard to call. CDR3 size: 14 residues. The ends were cut back, 5 bases at V and 10 bases at J, with 15 bases in the middle. Germline V lookup: CDR1 MNHEY, CDR2 SMNVEV (reference sequence).

This clone was picked up many times. The J gene is TRBJ2-5, the V gene TRBV28; D may be TRBD1 (5 bases). With 6 bases removed from V and 1 base from J, the gap between germline ends came to 9 bases. Germline CDR1 reads MDHEN; CDR2 reads SYDVKM. The CDR3 runs 13 residues. CDR3 DNA: TGTGCCAGCAGACCGACAGTCCAAGAGACCCAGTACTTC. Protein product: CASRPTVQETQYF.

The gene calls are TRBV6-1 and TRBJ1-5; no definite D call. Germline-derived CDR1 and CDR2 are MNHNS and SASEGT. The length of the CDR3 is 14 residues. Between the trimmed V and J ends, which lost 1 base and 0 bases, there was a span of 4 bases. This CDR3 reads CASSEGSSNQPQHF. CDR3 coding DNA: TGTGCCAGCAGTGAAGGCAGTAGCAATCAGCCCCAGCATTTT.

The chain links TRBV28 to TRBJ2-6; no reliable D call. Trimming took off 3 bases at V and 0 bases at J, with 15 bases between the two ends. The germline V gene encodes CDR1 MDHEN and CDR2 SYDVKM. CDR3 length: 18 residues. CDR3 amino acids: CASSLMIRAASGANVLTF. CDR3 nucleotide sequence: TGTGCCAGCAGTTTGATGATTAGAGCTGCCTCTGGGGCCAACGTCCTGACTTTC.

V is TRBV5-5 and J is TRBJ1-1, with 9 bases fitting TRBD1. This CDR3 has 18 amino acids. Germline V gene lookup returns CDR1 SGHKS and CDR2 YYEKEE (reference sequence). V was clipped by 0 bases and J by 0 bases; unmatched bases: 9. The CDR3 region has the DNA TGTGCCAGCAGCTTGGGACCGGGGACAGGGCTCGTGAACACTGAAGCTTTCTTT. This encodes CASSLGPGTGLVNTEAFF.

The count of this clone is one. This rearrangement joins TRBV19 to TRBJ2-2; 8 bases align to TRBD2. This CDR3 spans 17 amino acids. J lost 4 bases, V lost 4 bases, and 11 bases had no gene match. CDR1 is LNHDA and CDR2 is SQIVND in the germline V gene (reference sequence). CDR3: CASSRPLAEHVTGELFF. The CDR3 nucleotides are TGTGCCAGTAGTAGACCACTAGCGGAGCATGTCACCGGGGAGCTGTTTTTT.

This chain links TRBV28 with TRBJ2-7; tentatively, D is TRBD2 (7 bases). The germline V gene has CDR1 MDHEN and CDR2 SYDVKM. Trimming took 3 bases from V and 6 from J, leaving 15 bases between them. The CDR3 loop spans 14 amino acids. The DNA for the CDR3 is TGTGCCAGCAGTTTCCGGGGGGCGGGAGTCGAGCAGTACTTC. The encoded protein is CASSFRGAGVEQYF.

V gene TRBV9 combines with J gene TRBJ1-2; 9 nucleotides agree with TRBD1. Germline trimming cut 0 bases from V and 5 bases from J; bases unmatched to any gene: 5. The CDR3 is 15 residues long. Germline CDR1 reads SGDLS; CDR2 reads YYNGEE. The chain's CDR3 is CASSVEPTGGYGYTF. The CDR3 DNA sequence: TGTGCCAGCAGCGTAGAACCGACAGGGGGGTATGGCTACACCTTC.

This sequence joins TRBV3-1 (or the pseudogene TRBV3-2) and TRBJ1-2; a possible D gene is TRBD1 (6 bases). The CDR3 loop spans 11 amino acids. Trimming stripped 4 bases from V and 8 bases from J, with 8 bases between. Germline V gives CDR1 LGHDT, CDR2 YNNKEL (reference sequence). CDR3 loop: CASSPGQGYTF. Here the CDR3 DNA reads TGTGCCAGCAGCCCTGGACAGGGCTACACCTTC.